A single sample is the source of the 26 T cell receptor beta chains below, sequenced in a study of cytomegalovirus exposure and HLA in healthy donors. The study ran its PCR with 60 Vbeta and 13 Jbeta primers. TCRdb's copy holds only in-frame clones and misses some; the assay was immunoSEQ multiplex PCR. The sample includes 100,000 or so clones, roughly 13% of them seen just once. Sequencing was performed on PBMCs. These receptors all stem from a man between 35 and 55 years old in good health and CMV-seropositive.

The V and J genes are TRBV10-3 and TRBJ1-2; D is perhaps TRBD1 (5 bases). The CDR3 is 14 residues long. Looked up from germline, CDR1 is ENHRY and CDR2 is SYGVKD. V lost 0 bases and J lost 4, with 9 bases in between. The CDR3 loop is CAISESGRAYGYTF. CDR3 nucleotide sequence: TGTGCCATCAGTGAGTCCGGCAGGGCCTATGGCTACACCTTC.

The rearrangement uses TRBV4-1 and TRBJ2-5, with D possibly TRBD1 on 5 matching bases. Per germline, CDR1 MGHRA and CDR2 YSYEKL. The CDR3 is 14 residues long. V was pared by 1 base and J by 7 bases, with 13 bases between. The CDR3, as DNA: TGCGCCAGCAGCCAAGTTACAGGCTCCAGGACCCAGTACTTC. Translation gives CASSQVTGSRTQYF.

The CDR3 bases are TGTGCCAGCAGCCCGGGACAGTACACCGGGGAGCTGTTTTTT. Translating gives CASSPGQYTGELFF. V and J are TRBV7-8 and TRBJ2-2; 7 bases align to TRBD1. The V gene's germline CDR1 is SGHVS and CDR2 FQNEAQ. The CDR3 extends over 14 amino acids. The V and J ends lost 5 bases and 3 bases, in that order; junction bases with no gene match: 3.

This clone was detected a few times. This chain joins TRBV14 and TRBJ2-2, with D perhaps matching TRBD2 (6 bases). V lost 5 bases and J 3 bases, leaving 13 bases between the germline ends. This CDR3 has 15 amino acids. The V gene's germline CDR1 is SGHDN and CDR2 FVKESK. The DNA for the CDR3 is TGTGCCAGCAGCAATCGACTAGGGGACACCGGGGAGCTGTTTTTT. Encoded protein: CASSNRLGDTGELFF. Full variable domain (missing parts from reference TRBV14 and TRBJ2-2): EAGVTQFPSHSVIEKGQTVTLRCDPISGHDNLYWYRRVMGKEIKFLLHFVKESKQDESGMPNNRFLAERTGGTYSTLKVQPAELEDSGVYFCASSNRLGDTGELFFGEGSRLTVL.

This clone appeared a few times. The V gene is TRBV19, the J gene TRBJ2-3; tentative D call: TRBD2 (5 bases). Trimming took off 4 bases at V and 5 bases at J, with 10 bases between the two ends. From germline, CDR1 is LNHDA and CDR2 SQIVND (reference sequence). There are 13 residues in the CDR3. CDR3 loop: CASSRLRGDTQYF. The CDR3 coding sequence is TGTGCCAGTAGTAGACTACGGGGAGATACGCAGTATTTT.

The rearrangement uses TRBV14 and TRBJ2-3; 8 positions agree with TRBD2. The V gene end was trimmed by 2 bases and the J gene end by 5 bases; junction bases not matched to a gene: 6. CDR3 length equals 15 residues. The germline CDR1 and CDR2 sequences are SGHDN and FVKESK. CDR3 nucleotide sequence: TGTGCCAGCAGCCAAAATGGGCTAGCGGGAGATACGCAGTATTTT. As protein: CASSQNGLAGDTQYF. The full variable domain, completed using reference TRBV14 and TRBJ2-3, is EAGVTQFPSHSVIEKGQTVTLRCDPISGHDNLYWYRRVMGKEIKFLLHFVKESKQDESGMPNNRFLAERTGGTYSTLKVQPAELEDSGVYFCASSQNGLAGDTQYFGPGTRLTVL.

This clone was recorded a few times. The V gene is TRBV30, the J gene TRBJ1-1, with D tentatively TRBD1 (5 bases). The CDR3 extends over 13 amino acids. The germline CDR1 and CDR2 sequences are GTSNPN and SVGIG (reference sequence). Trimming took off 2 bases at V and 5 bases at J, with 12 bases between the two ends. CDR3 DNA: TGTGCCTGGAGTAATGGGGCTGGAACTGAAGCTTTCTTT. It yields the protein CAWSNGAGTEAFF.

This clone was detected only a few times. The chain employs TRBV11-3 and TRBJ2-7; 7 nucleotides agree with TRBD2. The CDR3 spans 15 residues. V dropped 5 bases and J dropped 6; count of bases not matched to a gene: 13. Germline V gives CDR1 SGHNT, CDR2 YENEEA. The CDR3, as DNA: TGTGCCAGCAGCCCAGGAGGGGCGGGAGACGGCGAGCAGTACTTC. Protein product: CASSPGGAGDGEQYF. The whole variable domain, filled in from reference TRBV11-3 and TRBJ2-7, reads EAGVVQSPRYKIIEKKQPVAFWCNPISGHNTLYWYLQNLGQGPELLIRYENEEAVDDSQLPKDRFSAERLKGVDSTLKIQPAELGDSAVYLCASSPGGAGDGEQYFGPGTRLTVT.

This clone showed up just a few times. V is TRBV19 and J is TRBJ2-4; D remains unclear. V was cut by 1 base and J by 5 bases, with 12 bases left in between. The germline CDR1 and CDR2 sequences are LNHDA and SQIVND (reference sequence). CDR3 length: 15 amino acids. CDR3 amino acids: CASSIAVSYENIQYF. Here the CDR3 DNA reads TGTGCCAGTAGTATAGCTGTCTCCTATGAAAACATTCAGTACTTC.

This clone showed up many times. The chain uses TRBV19 and TRBJ2-7, with TRBD2 identical over 7 bases. The V gene end was trimmed by 5 bases and the J gene end by 2 bases; junction bases not matched to a gene: 3. The length of the CDR3 is 13 residues. Germline CDR1 reads LNHDA; CDR2 reads SQIVND (reference sequence). The DNA of the CDR3 is TGTGCCAGTAGTGCGCGGGAGCCCTACGAGCAGTACTTC. It yields the protein CASSAREPYEQYF.

The rearrangement links TRBV5-4 to TRBJ2-2; TRBD2 matches at 15 bases. The V and J ends lost 3 bases and 1 base, in that order; junction bases with no gene match: 4. Per the germline V gene, CDR1 is SGHNT and CDR2 is YYREEE (reference sequence). The CDR3 runs 18 residues. The CDR3 nucleotides are TGTGCCAGCAGCTGGGGACTAGCGGGAGGTATGAACACCGGGGAGCTGTTTTTT. Protein: CASSWGLAGGMNTGELFF.

The CDR3 here is CAWVAGTGYGYEQYF. The CDR3 nucleotides are TGTGCCTGGGTTGCCGGGACAGGGTATGGTTACGAGCAGTACTTC. V gene TRBV30 combines with J gene TRBJ2-7, with 9 bases aligning to TRBD1. This CDR3 is built from 15 residues. Germline loops: CDR1 GTSNPN, CDR2 SVGIG (reference sequence). With 5 bases clipped from V and 4 bases from J, the junction kept 12 bases outside the gene matches. Drawing the rest from reference TRBV30 and TRBJ2-7, the complete variable domain is SQTIHQWPATLVQPVGSPLSLECTVEGTSNPNLYWYRQAAGRGLQLLFYSVGIGQISSEVPQNLSASRPQDRQFILSSKKLLLSDSGFYLCAWVAGTGYGYEQYFGPGTRLTVT.

This rearrangement joins TRBV19 to TRBJ2-7; D gene ambiguous. Trimming removed 6 bases at V and 0 bases at J, with 15 bases between. The germline V gene has CDR1 LNHDA and CDR2 SQIVND (reference sequence). CDR3 length equals 15 residues. The CDR3 loop reads CASRVGVPGSYEQYF. As DNA, the CDR3 is TGTGCCAGTAGGGTCGGTGTGCCTGGCTCCTACGAGCAGTACTTC.

The chain carries TRBV9 and TRBJ1-1, with unresolved D. Germline CDR1 SGDLS, CDR2 YYNGEE. The CDR3 runs to 13 residues. V lost 4 bases and J 3 bases, leaving 10 bases between the germline ends. The CDR3 sequence: CASSKTPDTEAFF. The CDR3 DNA follows: TGTGCCAGCAGCAAGACTCCGGACACTGAAGCTTTCTTT.

This clone was detected only a few times. The chain combines TRBV6-1 with TRBJ2-2; D is possibly TRBD2 (6 bases). The CDR3 totals 17 residues. Germline values: CDR1 MNHNS, CDR2 SASEGT. V dropped 2 bases and J dropped 3 bases, with 16 bases sitting between them. CDR3 in amino acids: CASSEWSWGEDTGELFF. CDR3 in DNA: TGTGCCAGCAGTGAATGGTCTTGGGGGGAAGACACCGGGGAGCTGTTTTTT.

This clone was detected only a few times. The V and J genes are TRBV29-1 and TRBJ2-6; D is ambiguous. CDR1 and CDR2 from the germline V gene are SQVTM and ANQGSEA. Trimming pared 6 bases from V and 0 bases from J, leaving 6 bases between. This CDR3 is 13 amino acids long. The CDR3 coding sequence is TGCAGCGTCGCAGGCTCTGGGGCCAACGTCCTGACTTTC. Its translation: CSVAGSGANVLTF.

This clone was counted between two and nine times. The DNA of the CDR3 is TGTGCCAGCAGCTCAATGCGGTTCGGGGTTAATGAAAAACTGTTTTTT. Its translation is CASSSMRFGVNEKLFF. The V gene is TRBV27, the J gene TRBJ1-4; no clear D. This CDR3 spans 16 amino acids. V shed 6 bases and J shed 4 bases, with 18 bases lying between them. Germline values: CDR1 MNHEY, CDR2 SMNVEV (reference sequence).

The table lists this clone with a few counts. The V call is TRBV7-6, the J call TRBJ2-1; 8 bases match TRBD2. This CDR3 contains 17 residues. Germline V gene data show CDR1 as SGHVS and CDR2 as FNYEAQ. V gave up 3 bases and J gave up 0 bases; unmatched junction bases: 7. CDR3 residues: CASSFPGSGSSYNEQFF. CDR3 bases: TGTGCCAGCAGCTTCCCCGGAAGCGGGAGCTCCTACAATGAGCAGTTCTTC.

The chain has TRBV11-2 and TRBJ1-4; 8 bases are shared with TRBD1. The CDR3 spans 15 residues. Trimming removed 0 bases from V and 3 bases from J; junction bases left unmatched: 0. The V gene's germline CDR1 is SGHAT and CDR2 FQNNGV. The CDR3 DNA reads TGTGCCAGCAGCTTAGACAGGGGGCCTAATGAAAAACTGTTTTTT. This translates into CASSLDRGPNEKLFF.

The CDR3 is CASSASLWNTEAFF. The DNA of the CDR3 is TGTGCCAGCAGCGCAAGTCTATGGAACACTGAAGCTTTCTTT. The J gene is TRBJ1-1, the V gene TRBV7-9, with D unresolved. V shed 5 bases and J shed 1 base, with 11 bases lying between them. From germline, CDR1 is SEHNR and CDR2 FQNEAQ (reference sequence). CDR3 length equals 14 residues. Supplemented by reference TRBV7-9 and TRBJ1-1, the full variable domain reads DTGVSQNPRHKITKRGQNVTFRCDPISEHNRLYWYRQTLGQGPEFLTYFQNEAQLEKSRLLSDRFSAERPKGSFSTLEIQRTEQGDSAMYLCASSASLWNTEAFFGQGTRLTVV.

There are a few counts of this clone. This chain joins TRBV9 and TRBJ2-3; D may be TRBD2 (6 bases). CDR3 length equals 14 residues. Germline values: CDR1 SGDLS, CDR2 YYNGEE. V was shortened by 0 bases and J by 3 bases, with 8 bases between the two germline ends. CDR3 residues: CASSVAGSTDTQYF. As DNA, the CDR3 is TGTGCCAGCAGCGTAGCCGGGAGTACAGATACGCAGTATTTT. Full variable domain (remainder filled in from reference TRBV9 and TRBJ2-3): DSGVTQTPKHLITATGQRVTLRCSPRSGDLSVYWYQQSLDQGLQFLIQYYNGEERAKGNILERFSAQQFPDLHSELNLSSLELGDSALYFCASSVAGSTDTQYFGPGTRLTVL.

As to this clone: This specimen includes other DNA sequences encoding the same CDR3. The rearrangement uses TRBV7-6 and TRBJ2-7; 8 positions match TRBD1. Germline V lookup: CDR1 SGHVS, CDR2 FNYEAQ. V shed 6 bases, J shed 0 bases, and the junction held 7 bases outside the gene matches. CDR3 length: 15 residues. Here the CDR3 DNA reads TGTGCCAGCAGTCCCGGACAGGGAAGCTCCTACGAGCAGTACTTC. Encoded protein: CASSPGQGSSYEQYF.

This clone was recorded a few times. The V call is TRBV4-3, the J call TRBJ2-7; D gene unclear. In germline, CDR1 is LGHNA, CDR2 YSLEER. V was shortened by 4 bases and J by 2 bases, with 12 bases between the two germline ends. The CDR3 sequence is 14 residues long. The CDR3 region is CASSPQRGPYEQYF. The CDR3 DNA is TGCGCCAGCAGCCCTCAGAGAGGCCCCTACGAGCAGTACTTC.

This clone has just a few counts. V and J are TRBV2 and TRBJ2-7; 7 bases align to TRBD2. The V gene end was trimmed by 0 bases and the J gene end by 5 bases; junction bases not matched to a gene: 7. Germline CDR1 and CDR2: SNHLY and FYNNEI. The CDR3 loop spans 15 amino acids. In DNA form, the CDR3 reads TGTGCCAGCAGTGAAGCTCCTAGCGGCGTCAACGAGCAGTACTTC. The encoded protein is CASSEAPSGVNEQYF.

The chain employs TRBV5-1 and TRBJ2-6; 9 bases match TRBD1. V shed 5 bases, J shed 1 base, and the junction held 7 bases outside the gene matches. Germline lookup yields CDR1 SGHRS and CDR2 YFSETQ. CDR3 length: 17 residues. CDR3 bases: TGCGCCAGCAGTGGCACAGGGGGCGCGTCTGGGGCCAACGTCCTGACTTTC. Translated: CASSGTGGASGANVLTF.

Only a few counts were recorded for this clone. The rearrangement uses TRBV7-2 and TRBJ2-1; TRBD1 matches at 7 bases. V shed 5 bases and J 8 bases; nucleotides not matched to a gene: 15. The CDR3 contains 16 residues. Germline CDR1 and CDR2: SGHTA and FQGNSA. The CDR3 DNA follows: TGTGCCAGCAGCCGACAGGGTGGAGGAAACATTCATGAGCAGTTCTTC. This codes for CASSRQGGGNIHEQFF.